The 9 T cell receptor beta chains listed next were all sequenced from one sample in a study of blood T cell repertoires in COVID-19. Profiling relied on immunoSEQ multiplex PCR, and the TCRdb table lists in-frame clones only, not all of them. The table has roughly 120,000 clones, 84% seen once. Sequenced material: peripheral blood. The origin of the receptors is a woman aged 45-60 years with acute or convalescent COVID-19.

J is TRBJ2-7 and V is TRBV23-1; 9 nucleotides agree with TRBD2. TRBV23-1 carries the ORF label, with uncertain function. The CDR3 consists of 14 residues. V lost 7 bases, J lost 2 bases, and 6 bases stayed unmatched. The CDR3 DNA is TGCGCCAGCACCCTTAGCGGGGGAACCTACGAGCAGTACTTC. Its protein is CASTLSGGTYEQYF.

The table lists this clone with a count of one. This chain uses TRBV5-1 with TRBJ1-1; D is undetermined. Germline CDR1 SGHRS, CDR2 YFSETQ. Trimming pared 3 bases from V and 0 bases from J, leaving 9 bases between. The CDR3 runs 14 residues. The CDR3 DNA follows: TGCGCCAGCAGCTGGACTGGGCTGAACACTGAAGCTTTCTTT. This gives the protein CASSWTGLNTEAFF.

The chain combines TRBV6-6 with TRBJ1-2; the D gene is possibly TRBD1 (5 bases). This CDR3 region has 15 residues. Germline CDR1 is MNHNY and CDR2 is SVGAGI (reference sequence). Trimming cost V 6 bases and J 1 base, with 15 bases left between them. This chain's CDR3 is CASSGTLLLNYGYTF. The CDR3 bases are TGTGCCAGCAGCGGGACTTTACTTCTTAACTATGGCTACACCTTC.

This rearrangement joins TRBV3-1 (or the pseudogene TRBV3-2) to TRBJ2-1, with 8 nucleotides matching TRBD2. The CDR3 contains 15 residues. Germline V gene lookup returns CDR1 LGHDT and CDR2 YNNKEL (reference sequence). The junction had 7 bases not matched to a gene; V was cut back by 3 bases and J by 6 bases. DNA of the CDR3: TGTGCCAGCAGCCAGGCCGGGGGGGCTTTCAATGAGCAGTTCTTC. Residues: CASSQAGGAFNEQFF.

A single count supports this clone. V is TRBV5-1 and J is TRBJ2-1; tentatively, D is TRBD2 (5 bases). This CDR3 is built from 13 residues. Germline V gives CDR1 SGHRS, CDR2 YFSETQ. Trimming cost V 0 bases and J 4 bases, with 5 bases left between them. The CDR3 nucleotides are TGCGCCAGCAGCTTGGGGGAGTACAATGAGCAGTTCTTC. Residues: CASSLGEYNEQFF.

The chain uses TRBV12-3 or TRBV12-4 and TRBJ1-2; TRBD1 aligns across 8 bases. Unmatched junction bases numbered 5, after V lost 6 bases and J lost 8 bases. CDR3 length equals 12 residues. CDR3 bases: TGTGCCAGCAGCAGGACAGGGTTAGGCTACACCTTC. As protein: CASSRTGLGYTF.

This clone is a singleton in its sample. The chain has TRBV5-1 and TRBJ2-3, with D possibly being TRBD1 (6 bases). Per the germline V gene, CDR1 is SGHRS and CDR2 is YFSETQ. The CDR3 has 17 residues. Trimming took off 3 bases at V and 2 bases at J, with 19 bases between the two ends. The CDR3 protein is CASSWSDSLKYTDTQYF. CDR3 in DNA: TGCGCCAGCAGCTGGTCGGACAGCCTTAAATACACAGATACGCAGTATTTT. Filled out from reference TRBV5-1 and TRBJ2-3, the complete variable domain reads KAGVTQTPRYLIKTRGQQVTLSCSPISGHRSVSWYQQTPGQGLQFLFEYFSETQRNKGNFPGRFSGRQFSNSRSEMNVSTLELGDSALYLCASSWSDSLKYTDTQYFGPGTRLTVL.

V is TRBV18 and J is TRBJ2-3, with no clear D. CDR1 is KGHSH, CDR2 LQKENI, per germline. The CDR3 loop spans 14 amino acids. V was pared by 3 bases and J by 1 base, with 8 bases between. CDR3 protein: CASSPREGTDTQYF. As DNA, the CDR3 is TGTGCCAGCTCACCCCGCGAAGGCACAGATACGCAGTATTTT.

This chain's CDR3 is CSAKRREKLNTEAFF. The CDR3 DNA follows: TGCAGCGCGAAGCGACGAGAGAAATTGAACACTGAAGCTTTCTTT. The chain is built from TRBV29-1 and TRBJ1-1, with unresolved D. The germline V gene encodes CDR1 SQVTM and CDR2 ANQGSEA. V gave up 7 bases and J gave up 0 bases, with 18 bases separating them. The CDR3 is made up of 15 amino acids.